This T cell receptor (beta chain) was retrieved from a study of blood T cells in healthy people across ages. Study conclusions and caveats: Expanded clonotype changes were possibly confounded by unknown donor CMV status.

CDR3 size: 15 residues. CDR1 MDHEN and CDR2 SYDVKM come from the germline V gene. V gave up 5 bases and J gave up 0 bases, with 11 bases separating them. With a J-beta primer mix and a sample-barcoded 5' primer, a second PCR ran about 7 to 11 cycles. There were at least 3 million CDR3-containing paired-end reads obtained from each sample. MiXCR, run by TCRdb on the 5' RACE reads, gives a single entry per CDR3 protein. The sample contains 650,000 or so distinct CDR3 sequences, 52% of which appear only once. On this clonotype itself: The target antigen is unknown.

The sequenced material came from blood. This receptor was identified in an elderly woman in good health. V usage is TRBV28 and J usage is TRBJ2-4, with D tentatively TRBD1 (5 bases). CDR3 region: CASSLGAIAKNIQYF. The DNA for the CDR3 is TGTGCCAGCAGTCTAGGGGCGATAGCCAAAAACATTCAGTACTTC.